This entry describes one T cell receptor (beta chain). V was pared by 4 bases and J by 6 bases, with 18 bases between. CDR1 LGHNA and CDR2 YSLEER come from the germline V gene. The CDR3 contains 15 residues. The authors' processing: It was from reference gene primer amplification that nucleated cell counts were estimated. Sequencing used immunoSEQ multiplex PCR; TCRdb keeps in-frame clones, though not all of them. V and J calls and clone size are copied from that table; D and trimming were computed from the DNA. The sample consists of almost 70,000 clones, almost 80% of them appearing once. This specimen comes from a study of blood T cell repertoires in COVID-19. In the study overall: COVID-19 samples from acute and convalescent phases originated in the United States, Italy and Spain. PBMCs, B-cell-depleted T cells, or T cells were the source of the cDNA or gDNA that made up the material.

The TCR sequence derives from a man aged 60 to 75 with acute or convalescent COVID-19. Sequencing was performed on peripheral blood. V and J are TRBV4-3 and TRBJ1-2; the D gene is possibly TRBD1 (6 bases). The CDR3: CASSRGGGGEDGYTF. The CDR3 nucleotides read TGCGCCAGCAGCCGGGGTGGGGGGGGCGAGGATGGCTACACCTTC.